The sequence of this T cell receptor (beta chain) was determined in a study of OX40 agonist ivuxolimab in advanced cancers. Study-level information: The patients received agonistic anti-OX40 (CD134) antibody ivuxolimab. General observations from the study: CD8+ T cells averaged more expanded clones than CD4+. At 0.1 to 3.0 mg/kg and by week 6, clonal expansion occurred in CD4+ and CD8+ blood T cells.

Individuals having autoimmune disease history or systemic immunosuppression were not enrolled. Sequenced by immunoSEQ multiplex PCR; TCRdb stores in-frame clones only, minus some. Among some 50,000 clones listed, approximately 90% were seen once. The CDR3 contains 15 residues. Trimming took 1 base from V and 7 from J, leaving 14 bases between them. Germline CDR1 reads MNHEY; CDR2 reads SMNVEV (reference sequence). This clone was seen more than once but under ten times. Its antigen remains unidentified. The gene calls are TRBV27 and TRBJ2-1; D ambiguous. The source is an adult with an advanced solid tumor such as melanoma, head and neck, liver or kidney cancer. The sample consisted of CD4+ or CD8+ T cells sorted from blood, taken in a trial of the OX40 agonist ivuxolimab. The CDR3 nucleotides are TGTGCCAGCAGTTTATTAAGCGACTCTGGGAATGAGCAGTTCTTC. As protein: CASSLLSDSGNEQFF.